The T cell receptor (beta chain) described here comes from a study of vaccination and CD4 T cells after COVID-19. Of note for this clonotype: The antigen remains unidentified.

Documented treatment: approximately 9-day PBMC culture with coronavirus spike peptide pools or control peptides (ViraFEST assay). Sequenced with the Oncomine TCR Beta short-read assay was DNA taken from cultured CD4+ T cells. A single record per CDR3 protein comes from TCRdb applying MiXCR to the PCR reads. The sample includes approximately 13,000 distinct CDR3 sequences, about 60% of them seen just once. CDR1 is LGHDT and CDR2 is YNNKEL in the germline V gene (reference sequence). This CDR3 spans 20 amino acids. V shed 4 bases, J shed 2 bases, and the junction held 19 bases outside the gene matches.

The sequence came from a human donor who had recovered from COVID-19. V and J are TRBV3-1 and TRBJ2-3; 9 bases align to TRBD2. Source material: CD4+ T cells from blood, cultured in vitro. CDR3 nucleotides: TGTGCCAGCAGCCCTACCCGAAGGCGATCGACTAGCGGCGACACAGATACGCAGTATTTT. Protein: CASSPTRRRSTSGDTDTQYF.